This TCR beta chain was obtained from a study of Graves' ophthalmopathy and Graves' hyperthyroidism (dated by TCRdb to 2016 to 2019). Regarding the complete study: Peripheral blood was collected at initial diagnosis, prior to any treatment. The study used signatures of the TCR beta repertoire to tell Graves' ophthalmopathy apart from Graves' hyperthyroidism and to predict which patients would progress to ophthalmopathy. In total, 120 to 150 blood samples were TCR-sequenced: fewer than 50 ophthalmopathy, roughly 77 hyperthyroidism and approximately 17 hyperthyroidism-to-ophthalmopathy patients. A discovery set of 100 patients (43 ophthalmopathy, about 55 stable hyperthyroidism) was enrolled to explore V-J signatures distinguishing ophthalmopathy from hyperthyroidism. An independent validation cohort comprised 18 hyperthyroidism patients and over 15 patients who later progressed from hyperthyroidism to ophthalmopathy. In roughly six hyperthyroidism patients, T-cell repertoires of thyroid tissue and blood were compared. Following sample collection, hyperthyroidism patients were given methimazole at a starting dose of 30 mg daily, and ophthalmopathy patients were given high-dose intravenous methylprednisolone. The study at large found these results: Most expanded thyroid clonotypes with a frequency above 0.001 also appeared in blood, which suggests that blood repertoires may reflect the immune response in the thyroid. No statistical method was used to set the sample size in advance, and the investigators knew which group each participant was assigned to. In cross-validation, the 13-signature model distinguished ophthalmopathy from stable hyperthyroidism with less than 90% sensitivity and around 83% specificity, while in the test set the corresponding values were about 80% and 75%. In validation, the model predicted ophthalmopathy progression with 55% to 71% sensitivity and approximately 75% specificity; some 13 predicted patients were CT-confirmed with GO in a median of 6.5 months.

From a lookup of the germline V gene, CDR1 and CDR2 are SQVTM and ANQGSEA. Counted from cysteine to phenylalanine, this CDR3 has 14 amino acids. Just the 42-base CDR3 DNA is kept, in frame starting at base 1. V is pruned by 5 bases and J by 5 bases, leaving 8 bases of the junction without a gene match. This clonotype was found a few times. The target of this receptor is not known. No much larger clone is present one base from it, and per-base qualities are unavailable. TCR beta CDR3 regions were amplified from RNA transcripts for repertoire sequencing. A first-round RT-PCR used HTBI primers with the Qiagen OneStep RT-PCR kit, followed by a second-round multiplex PCR, size selection and purification. Libraries were sequenced on an Illumina HiSeq2000 using paired-end 100 bp reads. For the original study's pipeline: SOAPnuke was used to process the reads, throwing out any read that had adapters, had uncalled bases, had a mean Phred below 15, or lacked an exact constant-primer or identifier match. COPE v1.2.5 was used to merge the high-quality paired reads. Clonotypes were defined as unique nucleotide sequences and were aligned to IMGT TRB V, D and J references using MiTCR v1.1. Only V-J combinations with frequency above 0.0001 were analysed, covering more than 99% of repertoires. For each V-J combination, a TCR clonal expansion and chaos score was defined as the ratio of F50 clonal expansion to chaos observed in the TCRdist matrix. Welch's t-statistics and random forest were used to reduce the features to about 14 V-J combinations, which were then used as input to a naive Bayes classifier. Thyroid-blood repertoire similarity was quantified with the Morisita-Horn index. Using fastp at Q25 and MiXCR, TCRdb reprocessed the public reads and kept productive beta chains. Duplicate CDR3 protein sequences are folded into a single record with the most common DNA and genes. V and J calls and clone size were set by TCRdb, not the authors. For this sample there are 200,000 to 250,000 distinct CDR3 sequences; less than 55% appear just once. Roughly half of the sample is in the top ten clones.

Ophthalmopathy patients were characterized by moderately to severely active disease, a Clinical Activity Score of at least 3, a NOSPECS grade of at least 4, and a disease duration under 3 months. Patients were excluded if they had other autoimmune diseases, uncontrolled infections, pregnancy or lactation. Diagnosis was based on clinical symptoms, serum thyroxine, TRAb, thyroid ultrasound and orbital computed tomography. Ficoll-Paque density gradient centrifugation was used to isolate PBMCs from around 9.1 ml of fresh peripheral blood. Trizol reagent was used to extract the total RNA, and its quality was then checked on an Agilent 2100 Bioanalyzer.

The sequencing sample was made of peripheral blood. The receptor comes from an adult man with Graves' ophthalmopathy. Rearrangement joined TRBV29-1 to TRBJ1-4; 7 central bases correspond to TRBD1. The nucleotide sequence reads TGCAGCGTTCCTATGACAGGGTTAAATGAAAAACTGTTTTTT. Its protein product is CSVPMTGLNEKLFF.